This T cell receptor beta chain was documented in a study of T-cell memory formation after mild COVID-19. General study results and limits: Detection of some responders pre-infection suggested pre-existing cross-reactive memory T cells participated. Mainly CM and EM harbored the contracting CD4+ clones; mainly EMRA harbored the CD8+ ones.

Trimming at V came to 5 bases and at J to 4 bases, leaving 8 bases not matched to a gene. The CDR3 sequence is 15 residues long. Per the germline V gene, CDR1 is SGHAT and CDR2 is FQNNGV. Constant-segment primers and 5'RACE yielded cDNA libraries for TCR alpha and TCR beta, each carrying sample barcodes and UMIs. TCRdb processed the 5' RACE reads anew with MiXCR; each CDR3 protein has one entry. Counted here are fewer than 60,000 distinct CDR3 sequences, about 12% occurring once; the ten biggest clones make up approximately 24%. Concerning this clonotype itself: As yet, its antigen is unknown.

The receptor was isolated from a man between 18 and 35 years old who had mild COVID-19 (a few samples of this study predate the infection). Cell type and time point are not known. Sequencing was performed on PBMCs or a T cell subset sorted from them (not recorded which). The V call is TRBV11-2, the J call TRBJ2-5, with 9 nucleotides matching TRBD2. The CDR3, as DNA: TGTGCCAGCAGCCCCAGTTCAGCGGGGGGAGAGACCCAGTACTTC. Translating it yields CASSPSSAGGETQYF.